Reported below is one TCR beta chain. Sequenced by immunoSEQ multiplex PCR; TCRdb stores in-frame clones only, minus some. The repertoire consists of some 200,000 clones, with around 81% occurring once and the leading ten covering more than 9.5%. V lost 4 bases, J lost 1 base, and 5 bases stayed unmatched. The CDR3 has 15 amino acids. Germline V gene lookup returns CDR1 MDHEN and CDR2 SYDVKM. This entry comes from a study of blood T cell repertoires in COVID-19. The chain is built from TRBV28 and TRBJ2-5, with 8 positions matching TRBD1. The sequence came from a woman in her 40s with COVID-19, enrolled during active disease. The sample comprised peripheral blood. The CDR3 sequence: CASSYRGTGQETQYF. The CDR3 DNA reads TGTGCCAGCAGTTACCGGGGGACAGGCCAAGAGACCCAGTACTTC.